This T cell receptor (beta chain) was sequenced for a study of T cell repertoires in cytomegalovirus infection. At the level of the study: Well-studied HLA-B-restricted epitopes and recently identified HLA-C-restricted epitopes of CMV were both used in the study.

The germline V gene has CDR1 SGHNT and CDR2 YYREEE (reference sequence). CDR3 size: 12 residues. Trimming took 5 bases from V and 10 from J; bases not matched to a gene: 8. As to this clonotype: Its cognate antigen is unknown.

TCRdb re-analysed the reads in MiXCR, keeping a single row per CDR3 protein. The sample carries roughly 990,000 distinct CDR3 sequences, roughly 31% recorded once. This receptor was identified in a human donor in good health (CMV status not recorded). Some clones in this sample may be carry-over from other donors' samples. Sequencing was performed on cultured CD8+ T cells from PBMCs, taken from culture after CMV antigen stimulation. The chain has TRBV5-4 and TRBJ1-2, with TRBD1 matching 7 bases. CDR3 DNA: TGTGCCAGCAGGCCAGACAGGGCTGACTACACCTTC. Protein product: CASRPDRADYTF.